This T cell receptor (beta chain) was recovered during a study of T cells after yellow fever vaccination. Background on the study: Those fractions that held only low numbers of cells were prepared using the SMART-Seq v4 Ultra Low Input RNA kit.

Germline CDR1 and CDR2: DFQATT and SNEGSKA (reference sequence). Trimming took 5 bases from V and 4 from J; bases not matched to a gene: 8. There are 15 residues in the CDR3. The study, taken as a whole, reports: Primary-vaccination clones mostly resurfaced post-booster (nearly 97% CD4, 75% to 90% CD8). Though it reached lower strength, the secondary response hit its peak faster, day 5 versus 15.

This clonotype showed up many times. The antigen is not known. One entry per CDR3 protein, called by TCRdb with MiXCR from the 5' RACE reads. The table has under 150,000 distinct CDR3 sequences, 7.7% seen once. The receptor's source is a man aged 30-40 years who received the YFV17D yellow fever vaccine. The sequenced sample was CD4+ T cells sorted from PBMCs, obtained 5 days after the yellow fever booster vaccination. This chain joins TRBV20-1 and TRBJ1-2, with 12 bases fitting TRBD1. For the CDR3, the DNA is TGCAGTGCTTCACCGGGACAGGGGGCGGCCTATGGCTACACCTTC. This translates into CSASPGQGAAYGYTF.